This TCR beta chain was captured in a study of blood T cell repertoires in COVID-19. This CDR3 has 16 residues. Trimming pared 3 bases from V and 4 bases from J, leaving 16 bases between. CDR1 SGHTA and CDR2 FQGTGA come from the germline V gene. This clone was picked up a small number of times. TCRdb's copy holds only in-frame clones and misses some; the assay was immunoSEQ multiplex PCR. The data contain around 140,000 clones, about 80% of them seen just once; the ten biggest clones take up 3.5%. The TCR comes from a man aged 65 to 79 who had recovered from COVID-19. V is TRBV7-3 and J is TRBJ1-3, with unresolved D. What was sequenced was peripheral blood. As DNA, the CDR3 is TGTGCCAGCAGCTTGGGTGACCCATGGAGCGGAAACACCATATATTTT. Its protein product is CASSLGDPWSGNTIYF.